The 2 T cell receptor beta chains below all came from one sample that was sequenced in a study of siplizumab effects on memory and regulatory T cells (dated by TCRdb to the late 2010s). Libraries were built with the immunoSEQ multiplex PCR assay. The table was pulled from immuneACCESS by TCRdb, which kept in-frame rearrangements only. Such tables lose some clones; where checked, under half of the loss comes from unresolved V genes, and the rest has no known cause. In this sample the table shows 100,000 or so clones, approximately 94% of which occur a single time. The top ten constitute over 1% of the sample. The specimen was non-Treg CD4+ T cells sorted from blood. The cell subset or site label, as the study defines it: FACS-sorted unstimulated CD4+ non-regulatory T cells. These receptors were taken from a human donor in good health.

The chain employs TRBV10-2 and TRBJ1-2, with 11 positions matching TRBD1. Germline trimming cut 5 bases from V and 7 bases from J; bases unmatched to any gene: 6. Germline V gene lookup returns CDR1 WSHSY and CDR2 SAAADI. The CDR3 is 14 amino acids. The CDR3 coding sequence is TGCGCCAGCAGTCCGGACAGGGGGCTGGGTGGCTACACCTTC. It translates to CASSPDRGLGGYTF.

V gene TRBV5-1 combines with J gene TRBJ2-3; TRBD1 agrees at 7 bases. There are 15 residues in the CDR3. Trimming took 7 bases from V and 5 from J; bases not matched to a gene: 13. Per the germline V gene, CDR1 is SGHRS and CDR2 is YFSETQ. CDR3 residues: CASALQGQKIDTQYF. The CDR3 nucleotides read TGCGCCAGCGCCTTGCAGGGACAGAAGATAGATACGCAGTATTTT.